Listed below are T cell receptor beta chains from one sample, sequenced in a study of spatial heterogeneity in lung cancer. A single record per CDR3 protein comes from TCRdb applying MiXCR to the 5' RACE reads. The sample includes about 92,000 distinct CDR3 sequences, less than 15% of them seen just once. This sample comprised PBMCs, obtained at surgery. Receptors were obtained from a male donor with early-stage non-small cell lung cancer. Each CDR3 is given with its conserved first and last residue. The order of the fields is D gene, J gene, V gene, clone size, CDR3 DNA, CDR3 protein. D genes are given only for firm matches. Clone sizes are given selectively: once, few, many, or a class where the clone is expanded.

>.|TRBJ2-5|TRBV5-1|few
TGCGCCAGCCATCTCCAAGAGACCCAGTACTTC
CASHLQETQYF
>TRBD2|TRBJ2-3|TRBV6-6|.
TGTGCCAACGGCGGGGGGGCCGGAGATACGCAGTATTTT
CANGGGAGDTQYF
>TRBD1|TRBJ2-7|TRBV28|once
TGTGCCAGCAGTTATGGGGACAGGGATCTGCCCTACGAGCAGTACTTC
CASSYGDRDLPYEQYF
>.|TRBJ2-3|TRBV4-3|.
TGCGCCAGCAGCCAAGAGCCCCGCACAGATACGCAGTATTTT
CASSQEPRTDTQYF
>.|TRBJ2-7|TRBV6-1|many
TGTGCCAGCAGTGGAGGGGCCTTC
CASSGGAF
>TRBD1|TRBJ2-5|TRBV7-8|few
TGTGCCAGCAGCGCACTCCTCGGGACAGGGGTAAACTTC
CASSALLGTGVNF
>TRBD2|TRBJ2-1|TRBV20-1|few
TGCAGTGCTCGACCGGGACTACCGCAGTTCTTC
CSARPGLPQFF
>.|TRBJ2-1|TRBV28|few
TGTGCCAGCAGTTTAGCCCCGGGGGTAGGCTCCTACAATGAGCAGTTCTTC
CASSLAPGVGSYNEQFF
>.|TRBJ2-5|TRBV7-9|many
TGTGCCAGCAGCTTGAGTGGGGGGCGAGAGACCCAGTACTTC
CASSLSGGRETQYF
>TRBD2|TRBJ2-3|TRBV12-3/TRBV12-4|.
TGTGCCAGCAGTGGCCAGCGGGGGGGCGCCACAGATACGCAGTATTTT
CASSGQRGGATDTQYF
>TRBD2|TRBJ2-3|TRBV5-1|few
TGCGCCAGCAGTCGGCCCCAGATGATGTTTAGCGGGGGGTCCACAGATACGCAGTATTTT
CASSRPQMMFSGGSTDTQYF
>.|TRBJ2-5|TRBV12-3/TRBV12-4|.
TGTGCCAGCGGGGACTGGGGCGGGGAGACCCAGTACTTC
CASGDWGGETQYF
>TRBD2|TRBJ2-1|TRBV24-1|few
TGTGCCACCAGTGATTTTTCCACTAGCGGGGGGGCCTACAATGAGCAGTTCTTC
CATSDFSTSGGAYNEQFF
>.|TRBJ2-3|TRBV6-2/TRBV6-3|.
TGTGCCAGCAGTTACTTCCAGCGGTTCACAGATACGCAGTATTTT
CASSYFQRFTDTQYF
>TRBD1|TRBJ1-6|TRBV28|.
TGTGCCAGCAGTTCCCGGGACAGAGATAATTCACCCCTCCACTTT
CASSSRDRDNSPLHF
>TRBD1|TRBJ1-4|TRBV5-1|few
TGCGCCAGCAGCCTCCGGACAGGGGGCGGATTGGAAAAACTGTTTTTT
CASSLRTGGGLEKLFF
>TRBD1|TRBJ1-6|TRBV7-9|.
TGTGCCAGCAGGGGGACAGGGGGCAGTTCACCCCTCCACTTT
CASRGTGGSSPLHF
>TRBD2|TRBJ2-3|TRBV2|few
TGTGCCAGCAAGGGAGCGGGGGGGCCATTGGATACGCAGTATTTT
CASKGAGGPLDTQYF
>TRBD2|TRBJ2-1|TRBV30|.
TGTGCCTGGAGTGTAGCGGGGGATTGGTACAATGAGCAGTTCTTC
CAWSVAGDWYNEQFF
>TRBD1|TRBJ2-1|TRBV7-2|few
TGTGCCAGCAGCCCGGGCTTGTTAACAGGGGGCGCGTCGGAGCAGTTCTTC
CASSPGLLTGGASEQFF
>.|TRBJ1-1|TRBV7-2|few
TGTGCCAGCAGCTTAGCGAGAGATAGTGAAGCTTTCTTT
CASSLARDSEAFF
>.|TRBJ2-7|TRBV27|few
TGTGCCAGCAGTGTAAGGGGGGGCTACGAGCAGTACTTC
CASSVRGGYEQYF
>.|TRBJ1-5|TRBV18|many
TGTGCCAGCTCACCACAATCTGGGCATAGCAATCAGCCCCAGCATTTT
CASSPQSGHSNQPQHF
>TRBD2|TRBJ2-7|TRBV6-5|.
TGTGCCAGCAGCCTCTCAGCGGGGTCACGCTACGAGCAGTACTTC
CASSLSAGSRYEQYF
>.|TRBJ2-6|TRBV7-2|many
TGTGCCAGCAGCTCGTTTCCGAGCTCTGGGGCCAACGTCCTGACTTTC
CASSSFPSSGANVLTF
>.|TRBJ1-1|TRBV6-2/TRBV6-3|few
TGTGCCAGCAGAAAACACAGGGACGGAAACACTGAAGCTTTCTTT
CASRKHRDGNTEAFF
>.|TRBJ2-1|TRBV7-9|many
TGTGCCAGCAGCTTCCGGGGGGACAATCCCAATGAGCAGTTCTTC
CASSFRGDNPNEQFF
>TRBD1|TRBJ1-4|TRBV3-1|.
TGTGCCAGCAGCCACGACAGGGGATCTAATGAAAAACTGTTTTTT
CASSHDRGSNEKLFF
>.|TRBJ2-3|TRBV27|few
TGTGCCAGCAGTTTAAGGCGAGCAAATACGCAGTATTTT
CASSLRRANTQYF
>.|TRBJ2-1|TRBV5-8|.
TGTGCCAGTGACGGCGGAATCGCCTACAATGAGCAGTTCTTC
CASDGGIAYNEQFF
>.|TRBJ1-2|TRBV19|.
TGTGCCAGTAGTTCTAGGACAGTCTATGGCTACACCTTC
CASSSRTVYGYTF
>.|TRBJ2-3|TRBV9|few
TGTGCCAGCAGCGTAGACCCCTGGAGCGGCCCAAATAGTGGGCAGTATTTT
CASSVDPWSGPNSGQYF
>.|TRBJ2-5|TRBV6-5|.
TGTGCCAGCAGTTACTCCGCCACCAGGGCACAAGAGACCCAGTACTTC
CASSYSATRAQETQYF
>.|TRBJ1-1|TRBV6-6|.
TGTGCCAGCACCCGTAAAAGAGACGGGAACACTGAAGCTTTCTTT
CASTRKRDGNTEAFF
>.|TRBJ1-5|TRBV24-1|.
TGTGCCACCAGTGATCAGGGCAGTCAGCCCCAGCATTTT
CATSDQGSQPQHF
>TRBD1|TRBJ2-7|TRBV28|.
TGTGCCAGCACCAAGGACAGGGTCTACGAGCAGTACTTC
CASTKDRVYEQYF
>.|TRBJ1-5|TRBV2|.
TGTGCCAGCAGTGAAATGGGGGGCCGAAGCAATCAGCCCCAGCATTTT
CASSEMGGRSNQPQHF
>.|TRBJ2-2|TRBV7-6|many
TGTGCCAGCAGCCCCCCCCCAGGTTGGACCGGGGAGCTGTTTTTT
CASSPPPGWTGELFF
>TRBD1|TRBJ2-2|TRBV7-9|many
TGTGCCAGCAGGAAACAAGTCGGGCAGGGGGCCGCCGGGGAGCTGTTTTTT
CASRKQVGQGAAGELFF
>TRBD1|TRBJ2-5|TRBV5-4|.
TGTGCCAGCAGCTTGCAGACAGGGCAAGAGACCCAGTACTTC
CASSLQTGQETQYF
>TRBD1|TRBJ1-4|TRBV5-6|few
TGTGCCAGCAGCTTACCCTACAGGGGGGCTAATGAAAAACTGTTTTTT
CASSLPYRGANEKLFF
>.|TRBJ2-5|TRBV20-1|many
TGCAGTGCTAGAGAGTGGGGCGCAGGGACAGAGACCCAGTACTTC
CSAREWGAGTETQYF
>TRBD2|TRBJ2-1|TRBV14|.
TGTGCCAGCAGTCCTGCGGGGGGGACACGCTATGAGCAGTTCTTC
CASSPAGGTRYEQFF
>TRBD1|TRBJ1-1|TRBV20-1|many
TGCAGTGCTGCCGGGACAGAGAACACTGAAGCTTTCTTT
CSAAGTENTEAFF
>TRBD1|TRBJ2-4|TRBV6-2/TRBV6-3|.
TGTGCCAGCAGCAGAGGACAGGGACAAAACATTCAGTACTTC
CASSRGQGQNIQYF
>.|TRBJ1-2|TRBV6-4|few
TGTGCCAGCAGTGTCGGACTTAGGAACTATGGCTACACCTTC
CASSVGLRNYGYTF
>TRBD2|TRBJ2-5|TRBV6-5|few
TGTGCCAGCAGCCGACTAGCTCAAGAGACCCAGTACTTC
CASSRLAQETQYF
>TRBD2|TRBJ2-5|TRBV28|few
TGTGCCAGCAGCGCAGCGGGGGGGGCAGAGACCCAGTACTTC
CASSAAGGAETQYF
>TRBD2|TRBJ2-5|TRBV6-1|.
TGTGCCAGCAGTGAATTTAGCGGGAGAGTGGAGACCCAGTACTTC
CASSEFSGRVETQYF
>TRBD2|TRBJ2-2|TRBV7-2|few
TGTGCCAGCATCCCCGGACTAGCGGGGGGACTTAGTGCTGACACCGGGGAGCTGTTTTTT
CASIPGLAGGLSADTGELFF
>TRBD1|TRBJ2-3|TRBV28|few
TGTGCCAGCAGTCCCGGGACAGGGAGGTCAGATACGCAGTATTTT
CASSPGTGRSDTQYF
>TRBD2|TRBJ2-2|TRBV5-4|.
TGTGCCAGCAGCTTGAAACTAGCGGGAGGTCGGGACACCGGGGAGCTGTTTTTT
CASSLKLAGGRDTGELFF